Presented here are 8 T cell receptor beta chains from one specimen sequenced in a study of T cells after yellow fever vaccination. TCRdb called the 5' RACE reads again in MiXCR, with one record for every CDR3 protein. The table lists 170,000 or so distinct CDR3 sequences, 5.5% to 8% of them singletons, with about 2.8% in the top ten. The sample was CD4+ T cells sorted from PBMCs, taken on the day of the first yellow fever vaccination. Every receptor here comes from a man younger than 35 who received the YFV17D yellow fever vaccine.

This clonotype has a count of ten or more. The chain recombines TRBV12-3 or TRBV12-4 with TRBJ2-2, with D possibly TRBD1 on 5 matching bases. The V and J ends lost 10 bases and 4 bases respectively, with 16 bases between them. This CDR3 spans 14 amino acids. The CDR3 nucleotides are TGTGCCACCGACAGCCAAACGGGCACCGGGGAGCTGTTTTTT. Translated, it gives CATDSQTGTGELFF.

This clonotype was detected ten times or more. The chain recombines TRBV5-1 with TRBJ2-5; tentative D call: TRBD1 (6 bases). V was clipped by 5 bases and J by 5 bases, with 13 bases between them. The CDR3 is 13 residues long. Per germline, CDR1 SGHRS and CDR2 YFSETQ. CDR3 in DNA: TGCGCCAGCAGGGCAGGGGCACGGGAGACCCAGTACTTC. It codes for CASRAGARETQYF.

This clonotype was observed a handful of times. The chain uses TRBV11-3 and TRBJ2-2; a weak D match, TRBD1 (5 bases). The CDR3 spans 17 residues. Germline CDR1 reads SGHNT; CDR2 reads YENEEA. Trimming left V 5 bases short and J 1 base short, with 17 bases between. As DNA, the CDR3 is TGTGCCAGCAGCCTCGGACGGTGGGGCGGGAACACCGGGGAGCTGTTTTTT. It yields the protein CASSLGRWGGNTGELFF.

This clonotype has a handful of counts. CDR3 loop: CASSEGRGPGYGYTF. For the CDR3, the DNA is TGTGCCAGCAGTGAAGGCAGGGGGCCAGGCTATGGCTACACCTTC. The rearrangement links TRBV6-1 to TRBJ1-2; TRBD1 aligns across 8 bases. V lost 1 base to trimming and J lost 4 bases; unmatched junction nucleotides: 5. This CDR3 spans 15 amino acids. Germline CDR1 is MNHNS and CDR2 is SASEGT.

This clonotype was seen ten or more times. In DNA, the CDR3 is TGTGCCAGCAGCCAGTACATACATAGCGGGGGGGCCAACACCGGGGAGCTGTTTTTT. Protein: CASSQYIHSGGANTGELFF. The rearrangement joins TRBV4-2 to TRBJ2-2, with 11 bases identical to TRBD2. Germline V gene sequence: CDR1 LGHNA, CDR2 YNFKEQ. The CDR3 spans 19 residues. Germline trimming cut 3 bases from V and 2 bases from J; bases unmatched to any gene: 11.

This chain uses TRBV12-3 or TRBV12-4 with TRBJ1-5; D is ambiguous. The CDR3 loop spans 14 amino acids. V was clipped by 2 bases and J by 0 bases, with 5 bases between them. Here the CDR3 DNA reads TGTGCCAGCAGTTTACAACATAGCAATCAGCCCCAGCATTTT. Protein sequence: CASSLQHSNQPQHF.

This clonotype was detected ten times or more. The chain links TRBV2 to TRBJ2-3; no firm D call. Trimming removed 2 bases at V and 13 bases at J, with 19 bases between. The CDR3 runs to 14 residues. Germline V gene lookup returns CDR1 SNHLY and CDR2 FYNNEI. CDR3: CASSESWWAEWEYF. The CDR3 DNA sequence: TGTGCCAGCAGTGAATCATGGTGGGCTGAGTGGGAGTATTTT.

This clonotype has a handful of counts. The rearrangement links TRBV5-1 to TRBJ2-7, with 8 bases identical to TRBD1. J was trimmed by 0 bases and V by 4 bases; bases with no gene match: 3. Per germline, CDR1 SGHRS and CDR2 YFSETQ. The CDR3 has 14 residues. This chain's CDR3 is CASSNTGGSYEQYF. For the CDR3, the DNA is TGCGCCAGCAGCAACACAGGGGGCTCCTACGAGCAGTACTTC. Combining the CDR3 with reference TRBV5-1 and TRBJ2-7 gives the whole variable domain KAGVTQTPRYLIKTRGQQVTLSCSPISGHRSVSWYQQTPGQGLQFLFEYFSETQRNKGNFPGRFSGRQFSNSRSEMNVSTLELGDSALYLCASSNTGGSYEQYFGPGTRLTVT.